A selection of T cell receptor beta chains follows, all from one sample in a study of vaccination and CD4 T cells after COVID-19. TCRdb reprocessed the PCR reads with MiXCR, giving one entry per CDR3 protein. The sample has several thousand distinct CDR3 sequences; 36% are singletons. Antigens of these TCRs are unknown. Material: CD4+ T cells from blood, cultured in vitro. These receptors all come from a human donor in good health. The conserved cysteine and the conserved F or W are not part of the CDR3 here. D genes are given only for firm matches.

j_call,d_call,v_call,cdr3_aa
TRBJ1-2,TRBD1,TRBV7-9,ASSSRTGPGGYT
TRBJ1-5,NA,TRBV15,ATSGNPQGFRSNQPQH
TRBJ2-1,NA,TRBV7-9,ASSWNYNEQF
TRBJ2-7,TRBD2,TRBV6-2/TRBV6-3,ASRLGLPNYEQY
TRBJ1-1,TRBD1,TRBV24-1,ATSDSRDSPEAF
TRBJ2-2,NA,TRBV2,ASSETRWGTGELF
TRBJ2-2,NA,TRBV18,ASSPNTGELF
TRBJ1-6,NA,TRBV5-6,ASSLTSDSPLH
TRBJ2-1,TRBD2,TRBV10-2,ATRTSDYNEQF
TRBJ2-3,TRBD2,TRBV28,ASSLASGSPDTQY
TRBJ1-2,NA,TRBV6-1,ASRRTRGSAGYGYT
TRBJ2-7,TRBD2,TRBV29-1,SVEFPTSGPTYEQY
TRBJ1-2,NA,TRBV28,ASSLSNSPPSDGYT
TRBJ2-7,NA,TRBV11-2,ASSPDLRGGYEQY
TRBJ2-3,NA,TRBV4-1,ASSQAWKSTDTQY
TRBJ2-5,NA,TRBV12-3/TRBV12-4,ASSNPGRRWETQY
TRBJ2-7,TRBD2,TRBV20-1,SARGLATYEQY
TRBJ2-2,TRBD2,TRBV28,ASIAGGNTGELF
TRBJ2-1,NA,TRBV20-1,SASEYPPPYNEQF
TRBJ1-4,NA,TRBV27,ASKATGATNEKLF
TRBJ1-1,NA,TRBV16,ASSPTDRNTEAF
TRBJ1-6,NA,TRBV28,AWKNSYNSPLH
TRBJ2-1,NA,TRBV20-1,SARRGESYNEQF
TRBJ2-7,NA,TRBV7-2,ASSLGVLGDYEQY
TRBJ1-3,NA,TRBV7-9,ASSLTAGYTIY
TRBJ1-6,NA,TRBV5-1,ASRGMGLENSPLH
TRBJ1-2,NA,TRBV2,ASQAGQNYGYT
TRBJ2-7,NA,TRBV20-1,SARGSPGGTPHEQY
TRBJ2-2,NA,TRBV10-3,AIREGLNTGELF
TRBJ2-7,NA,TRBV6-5,ASSYSGPSYEQY
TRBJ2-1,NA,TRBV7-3,ASSLGEASEQF
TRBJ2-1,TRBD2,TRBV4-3,ASSQVSRSGRAVEGEQF
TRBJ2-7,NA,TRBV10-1,ARTGTPRFEQY